A single TCR beta chain is shown here with its context. Its antigen is not known. TCRdb re-derived calls from the 5' RACE reads in MiXCR, one entry per CDR3 protein. The sample contains roughly 250,000 distinct CDR3 sequences, around 17% of which appear only once. This record belongs to a study of T-cell memory formation after mild COVID-19. Regarding the study as a whole: Second-wave clones peaking on day 37 lacked confirmed SARS-CoV-2 specificity. Clones that contracted clustered mainly in CM and EM if CD4+ and in EMRA if CD8+.

The sequence was obtained from a man aged 18-30 years who had mild COVID-19 (a few samples of this study predate the infection). Cell type and time point are not known. The sequenced sample was PBMCs or a T cell subset sorted from them (not recorded which).

Written as DNA, the CDR3 is TGTGCCAGCAGCGGTTGGAAGGGGACCCAAGCGAACACCGGGGAGCTGTTTTTT. This codes for CASSGWKGTQANTGELFF. The chain uses TRBV7-9 and TRBJ2-2; D might be TRBD1 or TRBD2, each matching 5 bases. Germline V gene lookup returns CDR1 SEHNR and CDR2 FQNEAQ (reference sequence). The germline V and J ends were trimmed by 5 bases and 0 bases, with 19 bases remaining between them. This CDR3 is 18 amino acids long.